This is a list of T cell receptor beta chains from one sample in a study of blood T cell repertoires in COVID-19. Profiled with immunoSEQ multiplex PCR; TCRdb holds only in-frame clones, not every one. This table has 250,000 or so clones, approximately 84% appearing once. The sequencing input was peripheral blood. These receptor sequences come from a woman over 75 with acute or convalescent COVID-19. Both conserved end residues are part of each CDR3. Each record gives: J gene, V gene, CDR3 protein.

j_call: TRBJ1-6; v_call: TRBV28; cdr3_aa: CASSTVQLYNSPLHF
j_call: TRBJ1-6; v_call: TRBV5-3; cdr3_aa: CARSPYSRMPYNSPLHF
j_call: TRBJ2-1; v_call: TRBV4-2; cdr3_aa: CASSRVGTSGGDEQFF
j_call: TRBJ2-1; v_call: TRBV2; cdr3_aa: CASRQAGGYANEQFF
j_call: TRBJ2-3; v_call: TRBV7-2; cdr3_aa: CASRESGILTDTQYF
j_call: TRBJ1-2; v_call: TRBV28; cdr3_aa: CASSLYGDIHGYTF
j_call: TRBJ2-2; v_call: TRBV7-2; cdr3_aa: CASSLVVSYGGELFF
j_call: TRBJ2-5; v_call: TRBV28; cdr3_aa: CASTLGAGGLVVTQYF
j_call: TRBJ2-4; v_call: TRBV18; cdr3_aa: CASSPETGGIAKNIQYF
j_call: TRBJ2-1; v_call: TRBV21-1; cdr3_aa: CASDPMPPDEGYEQFF
j_call: TRBJ1-1; v_call: TRBV20-1; cdr3_aa: CSAPGQGKAFF
j_call: TRBJ1-2; v_call: TRBV10-3; cdr3_aa: CAISSVSANYGYTF
j_call: TRBJ1-3; v_call: TRBV28; cdr3_aa: CASSLHLPTGNTIYF
j_call: TRBJ2-3; v_call: TRBV28; cdr3_aa: CASSLGLAGASDTQYF
j_call: TRBJ2-3; v_call: TRBV11-2; cdr3_aa: CASSLTGRADTQYF
j_call: TRBJ1-6; v_call: TRBV28; cdr3_aa: CASSLRQGDNSPLHF
j_call: TRBJ2-1; v_call: TRBV6-2/TRBV6-3; cdr3_aa: CASSRTTSGSRLFGNEQFF
j_call: TRBJ1-3; v_call: TRBV2; cdr3_aa: CASSEGHFGNTIYF
j_call: TRBJ1-1; v_call: TRBV7-8; cdr3_aa: CASSLALGRGAFF
j_call: TRBJ2-2; v_call: TRBV7-9; cdr3_aa: CASRPPVRLAGTGELFF
j_call: TRBJ2-2; v_call: TRBV21-1; cdr3_aa: CASSKDNRDRYTGELFF
j_call: TRBJ2-2; v_call: TRBV21-1; cdr3_aa: CASESGTGDTGELFF
j_call: TRBJ1-6; v_call: TRBV18; cdr3_aa: CASSPPERNYNSPLHF
j_call: TRBJ2-3; v_call: TRBV2; cdr3_aa: CASSEQRGISTDTQYF
j_call: TRBJ2-7; v_call: TRBV3-1/TRBV3-2; cdr3_aa: CASSQDKTGVQYF
j_call: TRBJ1-1; v_call: TRBV7-2; cdr3_aa: CASSLASNRRAFF
j_call: TRBJ2-5; v_call: TRBV14; cdr3_aa: CASSQRGGRETQYF
j_call: TRBJ1-4; v_call: TRBV19; cdr3_aa: CASSTTGGAEKLFF
j_call: TRBJ2-3; v_call: TRBV7-3; cdr3_aa: CASSLRGGQDTQYF
j_call: TRBJ1-3; v_call: TRBV5-1; cdr3_aa: CASSLEGPGNTIYF
j_call: TRBJ1-2; v_call: TRBV7-3; cdr3_aa: CASSLEPLTGGVGNGYTF
j_call: TRBJ2-3; v_call: TRBV18; cdr3_aa: CASSPGLASDTQYF
j_call: TRBJ1-2; v_call: TRBV9; cdr3_aa: CASSGGTGANYGYTF
j_call: TRBJ2-3; v_call: TRBV18; cdr3_aa: CASSPGTSSTDTQYF
j_call: TRBJ2-7; v_call: TRBV2; cdr3_aa: CASGRQETYEQYF
j_call: TRBJ2-3; v_call: TRBV4-3; cdr3_aa: CASSQRGLATDTQYF
j_call: TRBJ2-6; v_call: TRBV5-4; cdr3_aa: CASSLPGDGANVLTF
j_call: TRBJ2-2; v_call: TRBV10-3; cdr3_aa: CAIRGDRDAGELFF
j_call: TRBJ1-1; v_call: TRBV4-1; cdr3_aa: CASSPRGENTEAFF
j_call: TRBJ2-1; v_call: TRBV7-3; cdr3_aa: CASSPGQGFHEQFF
j_call: TRBJ2-1; v_call: TRBV30; cdr3_aa: CAWSAPGGDEQFF
j_call: TRBJ2-2; v_call: TRBV12-5; cdr3_aa: CASGLYQGNTGELFF
j_call: TRBJ2-7; v_call: TRBV7-3; cdr3_aa: CASSAGGSSYEQYF
j_call: TRBJ1-4; v_call: TRBV5-6; cdr3_aa: CASSKTGLLGNEKLFF